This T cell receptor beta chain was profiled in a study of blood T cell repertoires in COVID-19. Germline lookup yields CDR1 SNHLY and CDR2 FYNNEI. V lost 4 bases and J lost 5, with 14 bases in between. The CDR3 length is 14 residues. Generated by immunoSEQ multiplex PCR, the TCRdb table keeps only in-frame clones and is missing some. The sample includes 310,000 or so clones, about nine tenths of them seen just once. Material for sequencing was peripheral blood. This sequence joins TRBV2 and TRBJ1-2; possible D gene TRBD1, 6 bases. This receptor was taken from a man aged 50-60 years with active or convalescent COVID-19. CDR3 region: CASSGPGVGYGYTF. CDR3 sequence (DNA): TGTGCCAGCAGTGGTCCAGGGGTAGGGTATGGCTACACCTTC.